One T cell receptor (beta chain) is described in this entry. The clone's antigen remains unknown. Base qualities are missing; no much larger clone stands one base away. The CDR3 measures 14 amino acids from cysteine to phenylalanine. The entry retains the CDR3 DNA only, 42 bases that are in frame from base 1. Trimming costs V 5 bases and J 4 bases, and their ends lie 14 bases apart. CDR1 MNHNS and CDR2 SASEGT are derived from the germline V gene. The sample belongs to a study of technical replicates of blood from several donors (dated by TCRdb to about 2017). The library was made by the immunoSEQ multiplex PCR assay. Sourced from immuneACCESS, this table was stored by TCRdb with only in-frame sequences that have V and J called. A share of the clones is absent; for the studies checked, an unresolved V gene accounts for under half, and the remainder has no known explanation. Present in this sample are about 71,000 clones, around 97% of which were seen just once. The ten largest clonotypes hold over 0.2% of the sample.

Material for sequencing was T cells isolated from PBMCs. The TCR was taken from a human donor in good health. The chain joins TRBV6-1 to TRBJ1-2; the D gene is not confidently resolved. The CDR3 sequence is CASSPGGNPYGYTF. The DNA sequence is TGTGCCAGCAGTCCCGGAGGTAATCCCTATGGCTACACCTTC.